The 26 T cell receptor beta chains below all came from one sample that was sequenced in a study of cytomegalovirus exposure and HLA in healthy donors (dated by TCRdb to the late 2010s). The library was built by means of the immunoSEQ multiplex PCR assay. Sourced from immuneACCESS, this table was stored by TCRdb with only in-frame sequences that have V and J called. A share of the clones is absent; for the studies checked, an unresolved V gene accounts for under half, and the remainder has no known explanation. Here the sample has around 56,000 clones; roughly 89% occur a single time. The ten largest clones represent 15% of the sample. The sequencing input was PBMCs. The receptors come from a woman aged 18-29 years in good health and CMV-seronegative.

This clone has only one observation. The V call is TRBV6-5, the J call TRBJ1-2; TRBD1 aligns across 10 bases. The V gene's germline CDR1 is MNHEY and CDR2 SVGAGI. After removal of 5 bases from V and 4 bases from J, the junction contained 4 bases not matched to a gene. This CDR3 comprises 14 residues. CDR3 bases: TGTGCCAGCAGTCCCGGGACAGGGGTCTATGGCTACACCTTC. This encodes CASSPGTGVYGYTF.

The chain joins TRBV7-8 to TRBJ2-3, with D uncertain. In germline, CDR1 is SGHVS, CDR2 FQNEAQ. V lost 5 bases, J lost 6 bases, and 12 bases lay in between. This CDR3 has 13 residues. The CDR3 coding sequence is TGTGCCAGCAGCCCACTCTCCTTCGATACGCAGTATTTT. Encoded protein: CASSPLSFDTQYF.

The chain joins TRBV9 to TRBJ2-7; D remains ambiguous. Germline V gene lookup returns CDR1 SGDLS and CDR2 YYNGEE. V dropped 0 bases and J dropped 2 bases, with 9 bases sitting between them. The CDR3 runs to 14 residues. In DNA form, the CDR3 reads TGTGCCAGCAGCGTAGGAGTATCCCCCTACGAGCAGTACTTC. Its translation is CASSVGVSPYEQYF.

This chain joins TRBV11-2 and TRBJ1-1; D is uncertain. Trimming cost V 5 bases and J 7 bases, with 11 bases left between them. Germline V gene data show CDR1 as SGHAT and CDR2 as FQNNGV. This CDR3 has 12 residues. The CDR3 spells CASSREEGEAFF. Written as DNA, the CDR3 is TGTGCCAGCAGCCGCGAAGAGGGTGAAGCTTTCTTT. Full variable domain (remainder filled in from reference TRBV11-2 and TRBJ1-1): EAGVAQSPRYKIIEKRQSVAFWCNPISGHATLYWYQQILGQGPKLLIQFQNNGVVDDSQLPKDRFSAERLKGVDSTLKIQPAKLEDSAVYLCASSREEGEAFFGQGTRLTVV.

This clone came up a few times. The chain combines TRBV9 with TRBJ2-1; 13 nucleotides match TRBD2. V lost 4 bases, J lost 9 bases, and 7 bases stayed unmatched. Germline CDR1 reads SGDLS; CDR2 reads YYNGEE. The CDR3 is made up of 15 amino acids. CDR3 sequence: CASSPLAGGQIEQFF. DNA of the CDR3: TGTGCCAGCAGCCCACTAGCGGGGGGGCAGATTGAGCAGTTCTTC.

CDR3 nucleotides: TGTGCCAGCAGATCTACAGGGGGCAGGACTGAAGCTTTCTTT. Protein product: CASRSTGGRTEAFF. The rearrangement joins TRBV5-4 to TRBJ1-1, with 9 bases fitting TRBD1. J gave up 5 bases and V 5 bases, and 7 bases lay outside the gene matches. The CDR3 totals 14 residues. The germline CDR1 and CDR2 sequences are SGHNT and YYREEE (reference sequence).

The chain is built from TRBV5-1 and TRBJ2-7; 10 bases match TRBD1. V was pared by 4 bases and J by 2 bases, with 6 bases of the junction left unmatched. This CDR3 region has 15 residues. The V gene's germline CDR1 is SGHRS and CDR2 YFSETQ. The CDR3 nucleotides read TGCGCCAGCAGCCAACCGGGACAGGGGACCTACGAGCAGTACTTC. Amino acid sequence: CASSQPGQGTYEQYF.

The chain joins TRBV6-6 to TRBJ2-2, with D perhaps matching TRBD2 (6 bases). V gave up 4 bases and J gave up 6 bases, with 15 bases separating them. Per germline, CDR1 MNHNY and CDR2 SVGAGI (reference sequence). This CDR3 region has 15 residues. The CDR3 reads CASSWGVGEAGELFF. CDR3 DNA sequence: TGTGCCAGCAGTTGGGGTGTTGGGGAGGCCGGGGAGCTGTTTTTT.

The CDR3, as DNA: TGCAGCGTTCGGACTAGCGGGAGCTCCTACGAGCAGTACTTC. Protein product: CSVRTSGSSYEQYF. The chain is built from TRBV29-1 and TRBJ2-7; TRBD2 matches at 13 bases. In germline, CDR1 is SQVTM, CDR2 ANQGSEA. CDR3 size: 14 residues. V lost 5 bases, J lost 0 bases, and 1 base stayed unmatched.

The count of this clone is one. The chain has TRBV27 and TRBJ2-1; 9 nucleotides match TRBD2. The germline V gene has CDR1 MNHEY and CDR2 SMNVEV (reference sequence). This CDR3 has 15 amino acids. Unmatched junction bases numbered 11, after V lost 7 bases and J lost 7 bases. For the CDR3, the DNA is TGTGCCAGCACCGCCCTGGCTAGCGGGGAGAATGAGCAGTTCTTC. Translated: CASTALASGENEQFF.

V usage is TRBV28 and J usage is TRBJ1-1; D remains unclear. The V gene's germline CDR1 is MDHEN and CDR2 SYDVKM. Between the trimmed V and J ends, which lost 5 bases and 1 base, there was a span of 11 bases. The CDR3 has 14 amino acids. This CDR3 reads CASSGGIGNTEAFF. DNA for the CDR3: TGTGCCAGCAGTGGAGGAATTGGGAACACTGAAGCTTTCTTT.

The chain recombines TRBV28 with TRBJ1-5, with 7 nucleotides matching TRBD1. Germline values: CDR1 MDHEN, CDR2 SYDVKM. This CDR3 has 16 amino acids. Losses at the gene ends were 4 bases for V and 6 bases for J; bases not matched to a gene: 12. CDR3 DNA: TGTGCCAGCAGTTCTCCCTTGGACAGGTTTTTTCAGCCCCAGCATTTT. Encoded protein: CASSSPLDRFFQPQHF.

V is TRBV21-1 and J is TRBJ1-5; TRBD1 is the table's D call and was not checked against the DNA. TRBV21-1 is tagged as a pseudogene. The CDR3 totals 16 residues. CDR3 loop: CASSKEPGGNNQPQHF. The CDR3 bases are TGTGCCAGCAGCAAAGAACCAGGGGGCAACAATCAGCCCCAGCATTTT.

The V call is TRBV6-4, the J call TRBJ2-1, with D perhaps TRBD1 (5 bases). Germline V lookup: CDR1 MRHNA, CDR2 SNTAGT. There are 13 residues in the CDR3. The V gene lost 6 bases and the J gene lost 9 bases, with 15 bases spanning the gap. The CDR3 sequence is CASRAQENSEQFF. DNA of the CDR3: TGTGCCAGCAGAGCACAGGAGAATTCTGAGCAGTTCTTC.

The chain has TRBV7-9 and TRBJ1-1; D is ambiguous. Trimming cost V 8 bases and J 0 bases, with 10 bases left between them. This CDR3 is 13 amino acids long. CDR1 and CDR2 from the germline V gene are SEHNR and FQNEAQ (reference sequence). The CDR3 reads CASGKEVNTEAFF. DNA of the CDR3: TGTGCCAGCGGCAAAGAGGTGAACACTGAAGCTTTCTTT.

This chain joins TRBV6-4 and TRBJ2-3; 7 bases align to TRBD1. The ends lost 1 base at V and 2 bases at J; junction bases unmatched: 6. CDR1 is MRHNA, CDR2 SNTAGT, per germline. This CDR3 has 16 residues. CDR3 sequence (DNA): TGTGCCAGCAGTGACTGGAACAGGGGCACCACAGATACGCAGTATTTT. Its protein is CASSDWNRGTTDTQYF.

The V call is TRBV5-6, the J call TRBJ2-3; D may be TRBD1 (5 bases). The CDR3 consists of 15 residues. V shed 5 bases and J shed 1 base, with 14 bases lying between them. Germline V gene lookup returns CDR1 SGHDT and CDR2 YYEEEE. The DNA for the CDR3 is TGTGCCAGCAGGGGGCTTAGTGCTGGCACAGATACGCAGTATTTT. This encodes CASRGLSAGTDTQYF.

This sequence joins TRBV7-6 and TRBJ2-3; D possibly corresponds to TRBD1 (6 bases). Germline V CDR1 and CDR2: SGHVS, FNYEAQ. Trimming took off 5 bases at V and 1 base at J, with 13 bases between the two ends. The CDR3 runs 15 residues. CDR3 nucleotides: TGTGCCAGCAGCGAGACAGGCTGGGGCACAGATACGCAGTATTTT. Protein sequence: CASSETGWGTDTQYF.

This CDR3 reads CASRGQGATNIQYF. CDR3 sequence (DNA): TGTGCCAGCAGGGGGCAGGGGGCGACGAACATTCAGTACTTC. V is TRBV6-1 and J is TRBJ2-4; TRBD1 aligns across 8 bases. V dropped 6 bases and J dropped 7; count of bases not matched to a gene: 8. The CDR3 totals 14 residues. Per germline, CDR1 MNHNS and CDR2 SASEGT.

The chain carries TRBV9 and TRBJ2-3; 7 bases match TRBD1. Per germline, CDR1 SGDLS and CDR2 YYNGEE. CDR3 size: 15 residues. The V gene end was trimmed by 3 bases and the J gene end by 2 bases; junction bases not matched to a gene: 6. The DNA of the CDR3 is TGTGCCAGCAGCGGATCGGGACAGTACACAGATACGCAGTATTTT. It encodes CASSGSGQYTDTQYF.

The chain employs TRBV5-1 and TRBJ2-5, with D possibly being TRBD1 (5 bases). CDR3 length: 15 residues. The germline V and J ends were trimmed by 0 bases and 3 bases, with 12 bases remaining between them. Germline CDR1 SGHRS, CDR2 YFSETQ. The CDR3 DNA reads TGCGCCAGCAGCTTGGCTCCAGGGCGGAAAGAGACCCAGTACTTC. Protein product: CASSLAPGRKETQYF.

The V gene is TRBV7-3, the J gene TRBJ2-3; 11 bases match TRBD2. The length of the CDR3 is 16 residues. V dropped 5 bases and J dropped 4; count of bases not matched to a gene: 8. Germline V lookup: CDR1 SGHTA, CDR2 FQGTGA. In DNA form, the CDR3 reads TGTGCCAGCAGCCCCGGGCTAGCGGGAGGTTCAGATACGCAGTATTTT. Its translation is CASSPGLAGGSDTQYF. The full variable domain, with the rest looked up from reference TRBV7-3 and TRBJ2-3, is GAGVSQTPSNKVTEKGKYVELRCDPISGHTALYWYRQSLGQGPEFLIYFQGTGAADDSGLPNDRFFAVRPEGSVSTLKIQRTERGDSAVYLCASSPGLAGGSDTQYFGPGTRLTVL.

The chain is built from TRBV15 and TRBJ1-2, with a weak D call TRBD1 (6 bases). The germline CDR1 and CDR2 sequences are LNHNV and YYDKDF (reference sequence). The ends were cut back, 4 bases at V and 9 bases at J, with 27 bases in the middle. There are 17 residues in the CDR3. This CDR3 is CATSKPGGNRARGSYTF. CDR3 coding DNA: TGTGCCACCAGCAAACCTGGGGGTAACAGGGCCCGCGGAAGCTACACCTTC.

The chain combines TRBV6-1 with TRBJ2-3; 11 bases are shared with TRBD2. This CDR3 contains 15 residues. After removal of 4 bases from V and 5 bases from J, the junction contained 5 bases not matched to a gene. From germline, CDR1 is MNHNS and CDR2 SASEGT. The CDR3 DNA follows: TGTGCCAGCAGTGTAGCGGGGGGGCACGGAGATACGCAGTATTTT. Translation: CASSVAGGHGDTQYF.

This chain joins TRBV9 and TRBJ2-7, with a tentative D call TRBD1 (6 bases). V was pared by 0 bases and J by 7 bases, with 8 bases between. This CDR3 contains 12 residues. Germline lookup yields CDR1 SGDLS and CDR2 YYNGEE. In nucleotides, the CDR3 is TGTGCCAGCAGCGTAGGAGGGGGAGAGCAGTACTTC. Its translation: CASSVGGGEQYF.

The chain employs TRBV29-1 and TRBJ2-7; 8 bases line up with TRBD1. Trimming at V came to 4 bases and at J to 0 bases, leaving 2 bases not matched to a gene. Germline loops: CDR1 SQVTM, CDR2 ANQGSEA. This CDR3 comprises 13 residues. The CDR3 sequence: CSVADRVSYEQYF. In nucleotides, the CDR3 is TGCAGCGTTGCGGACAGGGTCTCCTACGAGCAGTACTTC.